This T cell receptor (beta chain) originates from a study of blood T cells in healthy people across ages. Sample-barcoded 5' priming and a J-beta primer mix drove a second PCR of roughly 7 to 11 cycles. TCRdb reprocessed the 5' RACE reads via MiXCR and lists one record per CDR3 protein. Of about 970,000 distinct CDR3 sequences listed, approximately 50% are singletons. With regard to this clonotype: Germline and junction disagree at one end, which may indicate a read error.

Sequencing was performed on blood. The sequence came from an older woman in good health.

CDR3 in amino acids: CASSFIAGGPTGTQYF. The CDR3 DNA reads TGTGCCAGCAGTTTTATTGCGGGAGGGCCGACAGGTACGCAGTATTTT. The gene calls are TRBV6-5 and TRBJ2-3; 9 bases map to TRBD2. The CDR3 consists of 16 residues. CDR1 is MNHEY, CDR2 SVGAGI, per germline.